These 8 T cell receptor beta chains were all obtained from the same sample, sequenced in a study of monozygotic twins with inflammatory bowel disease. Using the 5' RACE reads, TCRdb records one entry per CDR3 protein without DNA. Recorded for this sample: roughly 300,000 distinct CDR3 sequences. The sample comprised blood. These receptors all stem from a human donor with ulcerative colitis or Crohn's disease, or a healthy co-twin of an affected twin (not recorded which).

The chain links TRBV5-6 to TRBJ2-5; the D gene TCRdb calls, TRBD1, cannot be checked with no DNA. The CDR3 sequence is 13 residues long. Per the germline V gene, CDR1 is SGHDT and CDR2 is YYEEEE. The CDR3 sequence: CASSLDTRETQYF.

V and J are TRBV20-1 and TRBJ2-1; lacking DNA, the TRBD2 call made by TCRdb goes unchecked. The length of the CDR3 is 17 residues. Looked up from germline, CDR1 is DFQATT and CDR2 is SNEGSKA (reference sequence). The CDR3 spells CSARDSILAGAINEQFF.

V usage is TRBV11-2 and J usage is TRBJ1-5; with no DNA, the TCRdb D assignment of TRBD1 cannot be verified. The CDR3 covers 13 residues. CDR1 and CDR2 (germline): SGHAT, FQNNGV. Here the CDR3 reads CASSPEPGQPQHF.

The chain combines TRBV20-1 with TRBJ2-1. The germline CDR1 and CDR2 sequences are DFQATT and SNEGSKA (reference sequence). The CDR3 runs 13 residues. This CDR3 is CSARGSPYNEQFF.

The rearrangement links TRBV28 to TRBJ2-3; TCRdb indicates TRBD1, and absent DNA this call remains unverified. CDR3 size: 17 residues. Germline V gene sequence: CDR1 MDHEN, CDR2 SYDVKM. The CDR3: CASSLPIGQALGDTQYF.

This chain connects TRBV12-3 or TRBV12-4 to TRBJ1-5; TCRdb returns TRBD1, unconfirmable since there is no DNA. The CDR3 spans 16 residues. CDR3 protein: CASSLGPTGGNQPQHF.

This sequence joins TRBV10-3 and TRBJ1-4; checking the TCRdb D call of TRBD1 is not possible without DNA. Germline values: CDR1 ENHRY, CDR2 SYGVKD. The CDR3 totals 14 residues. CDR3 protein: CAIRPGGSNEKLFF.

The rearrangement joins TRBV24-1 to TRBJ2-5; the D call from TCRdb, TRBD1, cannot be confirmed without DNA. CDR1 is KGHDR, CDR2 SFDVKD, per germline. This CDR3 spans 14 amino acids. The CDR3 spells CATSEPSGGETQYF.